The 21 T cell receptor beta chains below come from one sample, sequenced in a study of T cells in Graves' hyperthyroidism and ophthalmopathy. From RNA transcripts, TCR beta CDR3 regions were amplified. Carried out on the TCR CDR3, a first-round RT-PCR used the HTBI primer set. From the multiplex PCR reads, TCRdb called clonotypes with MiXCR, one entry per CDR3 protein. Among around 370,000 distinct CDR3 sequences listed, about 18% were seen once. Sequenced input: blood. The origin of the receptors is a man aged 18 to 35 with Graves' ophthalmopathy.

V is TRBV20-1 and J is TRBJ1-1, with 7 nucleotides matching TRBD1. This CDR3 has 14 amino acids. The ends lost 5 bases at V and 3 bases at J; junction bases unmatched: 9. Germline V gene lookup returns CDR1 DFQATT and CDR2 SNEGSKA (reference sequence). The CDR3 DNA reads TGCAGTGCTCTTCGCCCCCAGGGGGACACTGAAGCTTTCTTT. Its translation: CSALRPQGDTEAFF.

A few counts support this clonotype. The chain links TRBV27 to TRBJ2-7; no firm D call. This CDR3 is built from 13 residues. CDR1 is MNHEY and CDR2 is SMNVEV in the germline V gene (reference sequence). V was clipped by 0 bases and J by 4 bases, with 7 bases between them. The CDR3 nucleotides are TGTGCCAGCAGTTTATCCATCTATTACGAGCAGTACTTC. Translation: CASSLSIYYEQYF.

In its sample, this clonotype was seen many times. The chain joins TRBV7-9 to TRBJ2-7, with D unclear. CDR3 length equals 15 residues. V dropped 5 bases and J dropped 1 base, with 15 bases sitting between them. Germline values: CDR1 SEHNR, CDR2 FQNEAQ (reference sequence). This CDR3 is CASSPLTTSSYEQYF. As DNA, the CDR3 is TGTGCCAGCAGCCCCTTGACGACATCTTCCTACGAGCAGTACTTC. The full variable domain, its missing parts supplied by reference TRBV7-9 and TRBJ2-7, is DTGVSQNPRHKITKRGQNVTFRCDPISEHNRLYWYRQTLGQGPEFLTYFQNEAQLEKSRLLSDRFSAERPKGSFSTLEIQRTEQGDSAMYLCASSPLTTSSYEQYFGPGTRLTVT.

In its sample, this clonotype was seen many times. The chain links TRBV6-6 to TRBJ2-5; no clear D gene. The CDR3 contains 14 residues. CDR1 is MNHNY, CDR2 SVGAGI, per germline (reference sequence). Deletions cut 1 base from V and 2 bases from J, with 8 bases between. CDR3 nucleotide sequence: TGTGCCAGCAGTTACTTAGGCGGTCAAGAGACCCAGTACTTC. Translated: CASSYLGGQETQYF.

The CDR3 DNA sequence: TGTGCCAGCAGCTTAGGCCGAGAGGGGGGGCAACCCCAGCATTTT. Translation: CASSLGREGGQPQHF. The chain combines TRBV13 with TRBJ1-5; perhaps TRBD1 as D (6 bases). In germline, CDR1 is PRHDT, CDR2 FYEKMQ (reference sequence). V gave up 0 bases and J gave up 10 bases, with 16 bases separating them. This CDR3 spans 15 amino acids.

This clonotype was counted between two and nine times. The V and J genes are TRBV4-1 and TRBJ1-2; weak D call: TRBD1 (5 bases). This CDR3 comprises 15 residues. CDR1 and CDR2 (germline): MGHRA, YSYEKL. The ends were cut back, 4 bases at V and 2 bases at J, with 14 bases in the middle. CDR3 coding DNA: TGCGCCAGCAGCCGCCCTAACGGGGGGAACTATGGCTACACCTTC. Amino acid sequence: CASSRPNGGNYGYTF.

A few counts support this clonotype. CDR3 DNA: TGTGCCAGCAGTTTAATGTTGGGTCATCAGCCCCAGCATTTT. The encoded protein is CASSLMLGHQPQHF. J is TRBJ1-5 and V is TRBV27; D not certain. The germline V gene has CDR1 MNHEY and CDR2 SMNVEV (reference sequence). V was clipped by 2 bases and J by 5 bases, with 10 bases between them. This CDR3 is built from 14 residues.

This clonotype was seen repeatedly, ten times or more. The V gene is TRBV7-3, the J gene TRBJ2-3; the match to TRBD2 covers 8 bases. Germline V gives CDR1 SGHTA, CDR2 FQGTGA. V lost 6 bases to trimming and J lost 6 bases; unmatched junction nucleotides: 5. CDR3 length equals 13 residues. The CDR3 region has the DNA TGTGCCAGCAGTTACGTAGCGGGGGATACGCAGTATTTT. It yields the protein CASSYVAGDTQYF. The whole variable domain, remainder taken from reference TRBV7-3 and TRBJ2-3, is GAGVSQTPSNKVTEKGKYVELRCDPISGHTALYWYRQSLGQGPEFLIYFQGTGAADDSGLPNDRFFAVRPEGSVSTLKIQRTERGDSAVYLCASSYVAGDTQYFGPGTRLTVL.

This clonotype was seen repeatedly, ten times or more. This rearrangement joins TRBV2 to TRBJ2-1; D uncertain. V dropped 5 bases and J dropped 0 bases, with 8 bases sitting between them. This CDR3 comprises 14 residues. CDR1 and CDR2 (germline): SNHLY, FYNNEI. DNA of the CDR3: TGTGCCAGCAGTTCCACGGACTCCTACAATGAGCAGTTCTTC. It translates to CASSSTDSYNEQFF.

The rearrangement uses TRBV6-2 or TRBV6-3 and TRBJ1-5; D is ambiguous. The CDR3 contains 14 residues. The germline V gene encodes CDR1 MNHEY and CDR2 SVGEGT. Deletions cut 0 bases from V and 1 base from J, with 4 bases between. Here the CDR3 DNA reads TGTGCCAGCAGTTACTCGGGCAGCAATCAGCCCCAGCATTTT. Translating it yields CASSYSGSNQPQHF.

This clonotype was detected ten times or more. The chain recombines TRBV2 with TRBJ2-3; a weak D match, TRBD2 (5 bases). CDR1 and CDR2 (germline): SNHLY, FYNNEI. The CDR3 runs to 15 residues. V was cut by 8 bases and J by 4 bases, with 19 bases left in between. The CDR3 region has the DNA TGTGCCAGCTACTATAGAAGTCGGGGTCCAGATACGCAGTATTTT. Translated, it gives CASYYRSRGPDTQYF. The whole variable domain, filled in from reference TRBV2 and TRBJ2-3, reads EPEVTQTPSHQVTQMGQEVILRCVPISNHLYFYWYRQILGQKVEFLVSFYNNEISEKSEIFDDQFSVERPDGSNFTLKIRSTKLEDSAMYFCASYYRSRGPDTQYFGPGTRLTVL.

This chain connects TRBV7-6 to TRBJ2-7, with TRBD1 matching 9 bases. J was trimmed by 0 bases and V by 5 bases; bases with no gene match: 11. Germline V CDR1 and CDR2: SGHVS, FNYEAQ. The CDR3 covers 17 residues. The CDR3 coding sequence is TGTGCCAGCAGCCGACAGGGGGGGGGGCGAACCTCCTACGAGCAGTACTTC. It codes for CASSRQGGGRTSYEQYF. Variable domain in full (rest from reference TRBV7-6 and TRBJ2-7): GAGVSQSPRYKVTKRGQDVALRCDPISGHVSLYWYRQALGQGPEFLTYFNYEAQQDKSGLPNDRFSAERPEGSISTLTIQRTEQRDSAMYRCASSRQGGGRTSYEQYFGPGTRLTVT.

With regard to this clonotype: A much bigger clone sits one base away, suggesting this may be a read error. The DNA for the CDR3 is TGTGCCGGCCTAAAGGGGGGGCTGATCACAGATACGCAGTATTTT. It encodes CAGLKGGLITDTQYF. This sequence joins TRBV28 and TRBJ2-3; D is possibly TRBD2 (7 bases). V lost 11 bases and J 2 bases, leaving 20 bases between the germline ends. Germline V gives CDR1 MDHEN, CDR2 SYDVKM. This CDR3 has 15 amino acids.

The chain employs TRBV27 and TRBJ1-6, with 8 bases fitting TRBD1. The CDR3 is made up of 19 amino acids. The V gene end was trimmed by 3 bases and the J gene end by 2 bases; junction bases not matched to a gene: 12. Germline lookup yields CDR1 MNHEY and CDR2 SMNVEV (reference sequence). In DNA, the CDR3 is TGTGCCAGCAGTTTCTTCGGACAGGGCTCTATCCCCTATAATTCACCCCTCCACTTT. Its protein product is CASSFFGQGSIPYNSPLHF.

The chain carries TRBV9 and TRBJ2-3, with D possibly being TRBD2 (5 bases). CDR3 length: 15 residues. The V and J ends lost 0 bases and 1 base respectively, with 9 bases between them. Looked up from germline, CDR1 is SGDLS and CDR2 is YYNGEE. CDR3 bases: TGTGCCAGCAGCGTAGATACTAGACGCACAGATACGCAGTATTTT. Amino acid sequence: CASSVDTRRTDTQYF.

The J gene is TRBJ2-3, the V gene TRBV14; 7 bases fit TRBD2. The ends lost 4 bases at V and 6 bases at J; junction bases unmatched: 7. The CDR3 sequence is 14 residues long. Germline V gene data show CDR1 as SGHDN and CDR2 as FVKESK. The CDR3 loop is CASSPGGGLDTQYF. The CDR3 DNA reads TGTGCCAGCAGCCCCGGCGGGGGTTTGGATACGCAGTATTTT.

V is TRBV5-6 and J is TRBJ2-5; D might be TRBD1 (6 bases). Deletions cut 0 bases from V and 7 bases from J, with 10 bases between. Per germline, CDR1 SGHDT and CDR2 YYEEEE. The CDR3 is made up of 13 amino acids. CDR3 residues: CASSLVGGGTQYF. The CDR3 DNA follows: TGTGCCAGCAGCTTGGTTGGGGGCGGGACCCAGTACTTC.

The chain uses TRBV13 and TRBJ1-5; 7 bases fit TRBD1. Germline assignment: CDR1 PRHDT and CDR2 FYEKMQ (reference sequence). The ends lost 9 bases at V and 9 bases at J; junction bases unmatched: 23. The CDR3 length is 17 residues. The CDR3 DNA is TGTGCCAGTACCGTTTTGCCGGACAGGCGTAGAAGTCGGCCCCAGCATTTT. This translates into CASTVLPDRRRSRPQHF.

This clonotype was seen repeatedly, ten times or more. The rearrangement uses TRBV11-2 and TRBJ1-1; D not resolved. V lost 4 bases and J lost 3, with 9 bases in between. The CDR3 extends over 13 amino acids. Germline V gene data show CDR1 as SGHAT and CDR2 as FQNNGV. The CDR3 reads CASSSTRDTEAFF. CDR3 DNA sequence: TGTGCCAGCAGCTCCACGAGGGACACTGAAGCTTTCTTT.

The V and J genes are TRBV11-2 and TRBJ1-4, with 9 bases fitting TRBD1. Trimming removed 2 bases from V and 0 bases from J; junction bases left unmatched: 13. Germline V lookup: CDR1 SGHAT, CDR2 FQNNGV. There are 20 residues in the CDR3. The CDR3 DNA sequence: TGTGCCAGCAGCTTAACCGCCGGGACAGGGTTCGGCGCAACTAATGAAAAACTGTTTTTT. This gives the protein CASSLTAGTGFGATNEKLFF.

This clonotype was recorded at least ten times. V is TRBV2 and J is TRBJ2-3; a weak D match, TRBD2 (6 bases). Trimming removed 10 bases from V and 9 bases from J, with 20 bases in between. The CDR3 runs 13 residues. CDR1 SNHLY and CDR2 FYNNEI come from the germline V gene. The CDR3 nucleotides are TGTGCCACCTGCCCTTCGGGGGAACAAACGCAGTATTTT. It yields the protein CATCPSGEQTQYF.